This T cell receptor beta chain was recovered during a study of cytomegalovirus exposure and HLA in healthy donors. The data were produced by immunoSEQ multiplex PCR, yet TCRdb's version contains in-frame clones alone and is incomplete. The sample carries some 140,000 clones, about 83% recorded once. The donors were members of the validation cohort, which comprised under 150 subjects and was separate from the first cohort of several hundred subjects. Findings of the study overall: The classifier, whose performance was assessed in both the original and validation cohorts, reportedly diagnosed cytomegalovirus status with high specificity and sensitivity. Investigators reported some 150 TCR beta chains as tied to cytomegalovirus. Most observed TCR sequences were rare, whereas some public TCRs were detected in many donors.

Concerning this clone: What it binds is unknown.

With 3 bases removed from V and 6 bases from J, the gap between germline ends came to 13 bases. The germline CDR1 and CDR2 sequences are MDHEN and SYDVKM. CDR3 length: 14 amino acids. J is TRBJ2-3 and V is TRBV28; TRBD2 might be the D (6 bases). Sequencing was carried out using PBMCs. The TCR comes from a woman in her twenties or thirties in good health and CMV-seronegative. The CDR3 DNA reads TGTGCCAGCAGTTTGGAGGGTCGGGGTGATACGCAGTATTTT. This translates into CASSLEGRGDTQYF.